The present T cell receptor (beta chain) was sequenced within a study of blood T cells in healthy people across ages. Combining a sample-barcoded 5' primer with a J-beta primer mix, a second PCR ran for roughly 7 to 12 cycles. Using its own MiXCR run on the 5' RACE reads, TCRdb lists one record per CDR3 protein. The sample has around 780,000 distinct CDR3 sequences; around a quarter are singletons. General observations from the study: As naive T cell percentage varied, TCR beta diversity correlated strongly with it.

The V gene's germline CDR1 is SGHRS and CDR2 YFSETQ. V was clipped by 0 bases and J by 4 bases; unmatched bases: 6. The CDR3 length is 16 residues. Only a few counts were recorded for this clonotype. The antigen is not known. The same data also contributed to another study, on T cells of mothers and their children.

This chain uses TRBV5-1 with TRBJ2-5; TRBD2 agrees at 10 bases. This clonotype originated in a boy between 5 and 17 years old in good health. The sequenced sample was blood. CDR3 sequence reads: CASSLAGVAGGETQYF. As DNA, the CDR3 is TGCGCCAGCAGCTTGGCCGGAGTAGCGGGGGGAGAGACCCAGTACTTC.